Given below is one T cell receptor beta chain in context. This specimen comes from a study of blood T cell repertoires in COVID-19. The wider study: Donors in the United States, Italy and Spain gave samples during acute or convalescent COVID-19.

J gave up 2 bases and V 4 bases, and 8 bases lay outside the gene matches. From germline, CDR1 is SEHNR and CDR2 FQNEAQ (reference sequence). The CDR3 covers 16 residues. How the authors handled the data: For nucleated cells, counts were estimated from reference gene primer amplification. Using immunoSEQ multiplex PCR, the repertoire was profiled, and TCRdb retains in-frame clones only, with some absent. D and trimming were read from the DNA, whereas the V and J calls and clone size are those reported in that table. The table shows 120,000 to 150,000 clones, with 80% occurring only once. Specimen: peripheral blood. The V call is TRBV7-9, the J call TRBJ2-3; 8 positions match TRBD2. This clonotype was sampled from a woman between 45 and 60 years old with acute or convalescent COVID-19. CDR3 bases: TGTGCCAGCAGCTCAACCCTCGGGGGGGCCACAGATACGCAGTATTTT. It translates to CASSSTLGGATDTQYF.